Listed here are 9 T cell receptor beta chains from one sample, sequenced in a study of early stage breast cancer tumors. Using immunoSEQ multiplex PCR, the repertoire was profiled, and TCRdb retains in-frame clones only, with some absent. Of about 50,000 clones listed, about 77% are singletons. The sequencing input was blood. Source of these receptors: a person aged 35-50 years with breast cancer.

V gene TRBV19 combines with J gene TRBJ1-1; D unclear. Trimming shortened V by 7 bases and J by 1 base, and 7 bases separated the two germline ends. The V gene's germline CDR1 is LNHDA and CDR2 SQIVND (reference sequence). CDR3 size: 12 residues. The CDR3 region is CASTGRNTEAFF. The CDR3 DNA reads TGTGCCAGTACCGGCAGGAACACTGAAGCTTTCTTT.

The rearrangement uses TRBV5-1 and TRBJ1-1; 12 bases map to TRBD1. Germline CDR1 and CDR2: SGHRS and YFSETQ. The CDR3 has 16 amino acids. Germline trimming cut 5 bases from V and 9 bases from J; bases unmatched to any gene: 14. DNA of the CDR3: TGCGCCAGCAGACTCGGGACAGGGGGCTCTCCGATTCAAGCTTTCTTT. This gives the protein CASRLGTGGSPIQAFF.

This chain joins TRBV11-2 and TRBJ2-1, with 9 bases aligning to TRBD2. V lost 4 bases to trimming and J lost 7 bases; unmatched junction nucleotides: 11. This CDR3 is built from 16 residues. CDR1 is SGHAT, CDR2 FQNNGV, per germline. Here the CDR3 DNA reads TGTGCCAGCAGCTCTGCGGGCGGGAGGGGGAGGAATGAGCAGTTCTTC. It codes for CASSSAGGRGRNEQFF.

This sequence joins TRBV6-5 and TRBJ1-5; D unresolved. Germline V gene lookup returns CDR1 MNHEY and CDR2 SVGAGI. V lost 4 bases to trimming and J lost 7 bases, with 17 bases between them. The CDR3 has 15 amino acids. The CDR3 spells CASSLTPDSGQPQHF. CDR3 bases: TGTGCCAGCAGTTTAACTCCAGACTCGGGGCAGCCCCAGCATTTT.

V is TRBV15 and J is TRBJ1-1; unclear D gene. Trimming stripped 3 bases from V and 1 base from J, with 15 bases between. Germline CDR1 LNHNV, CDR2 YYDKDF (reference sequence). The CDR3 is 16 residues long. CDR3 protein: CATSSRSPLQNTEAFF. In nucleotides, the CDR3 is TGTGCCACCAGCAGTAGGTCGCCTCTTCAGAACACTGAAGCTTTCTTT.

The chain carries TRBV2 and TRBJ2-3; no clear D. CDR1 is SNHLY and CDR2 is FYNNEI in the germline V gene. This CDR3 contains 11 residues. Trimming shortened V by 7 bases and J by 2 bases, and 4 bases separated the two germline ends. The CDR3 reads CASTDTDTQYF. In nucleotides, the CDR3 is TGTGCCAGCACCGACACAGATACGCAGTATTTT.

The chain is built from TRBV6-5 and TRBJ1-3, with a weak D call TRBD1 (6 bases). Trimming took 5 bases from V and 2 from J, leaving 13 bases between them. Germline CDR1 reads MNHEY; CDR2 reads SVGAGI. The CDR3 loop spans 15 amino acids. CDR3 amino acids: CASSRGQSAGNTIYF. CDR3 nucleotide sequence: TGTGCCAGCAGTCGTGGACAGTCTGCTGGAAACACCATATATTTT.

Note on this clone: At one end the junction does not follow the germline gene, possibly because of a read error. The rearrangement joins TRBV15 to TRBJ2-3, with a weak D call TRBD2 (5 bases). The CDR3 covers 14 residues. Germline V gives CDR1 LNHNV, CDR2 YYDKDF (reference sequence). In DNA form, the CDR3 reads TGTGCCACCAGCAGAGGTGGGAGCACCGATACGCAGTATTTT. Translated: CATSRGGSTDTQYF. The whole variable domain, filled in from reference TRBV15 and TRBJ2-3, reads DAMVIQNPRYQVTQFGKPVTLSCSQTLNHNVMYWYQQKSSQAPKLLFHYYDKDFNNEADTPDNFQSRRPNTSFCFLDIRSPGLGDTAMYLCATSRGGSTDTQYFGPGTRLTVL.

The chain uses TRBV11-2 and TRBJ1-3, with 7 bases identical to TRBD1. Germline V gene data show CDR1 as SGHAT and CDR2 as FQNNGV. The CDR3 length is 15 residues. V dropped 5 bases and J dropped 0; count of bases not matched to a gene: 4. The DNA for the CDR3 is TGTGCCAGCAGCCTGGGACAGCTCTCTGGAAACACCATATATTTT. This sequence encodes CASSLGQLSGNTIYF.